What follows describes a single T cell receptor (beta chain). Its antigen is still unknown. Investigators performed immunoSEQ version v3.0 at survey level. Sequencing was performed with immunoSEQ multiplex PCR; in TCRdb, only in-frame clones are kept and a portion is missing. The sample consists of over 15,000 clones, approximately 75% of them appearing once. The sample is drawn from a study of long-term antiretroviral therapy in people with HIV. For the study at large: The oldest specimens predate the 2015 immediate-ART recommendation by about a decade.

Participants living with HIV all received treatment in the United States. In germline, CDR1 is WSHSY, CDR2 SAAADI. Trimming took off 2 bases at V and 1 base at J, with 15 bases between the two ends. CDR3 length: 16 amino acids. Study-level findings and limits: HIV repertoires had narrower CDR3 length ranges than controls. Although diversity increased after ART, it remained lower than in transplant donor controls.

The chain recombines TRBV10-2 with TRBJ2-7; D unclear. This TCR was sampled from a man aged 18 to 35 with HIV. This sample comprised unsorted PBMCs, obtained 0.3 years after starting antiretroviral therapy. The CDR3 spells CASSETSPAASYEQYV. The CDR3 region has the DNA TGCGCCAGCAGTGAGACTTCACCGGCAGCGTCCTACGAGCAGTACGTC.